The 16 T cell receptor beta chains presented below share a single source sample, sequenced in a study of cytomegalovirus exposure and HLA in healthy donors (TCRdb year 2017). Library method: the immunoSEQ multiplex PCR assay. A mixture of 60 forward primers for TCR Vbeta segments and 13 reverse primers for TCR Jbeta segments was used in the multiplex PCR. TCRdb mirrors the immuneACCESS table, restricted to in-frame sequences. Some clones are absent from its copies; in checked studies, under half trace to an unresolved V gene, and the reason for the others is unknown. The sample yields about 160,000 clones; about 83% were counted once. The top ten hold less than 15% of the sample. The sample taken for sequencing was PBMCs. The receptors originated from a man aged 40-49 years in good health and CMV-seropositive.

J is TRBJ1-6 and V is TRBV5-1; 7 bases are shared with TRBD1. Trimming removed 4 bases from V and 5 bases from J; junction bases left unmatched: 3. CDR3 size: 14 residues. Germline-derived CDR1 and CDR2 are SGHRS and YFSETQ. In nucleotides, the CDR3 is TGCGCCAGCAGCCTTGACAGGGATAATTCACCCCTCCACTTT. Its protein is CASSLDRDNSPLHF.

The genes are TRBV27 and TRBJ1-5, with 7 bases lining up with TRBD1. The J segment lost 4 bases and the V segment lost 5 bases, leaving 5 bases of the junction unmatched. The CDR3 covers 14 residues. Germline V gene data show CDR1 as MNHEY and CDR2 as SMNVEV (reference sequence). This chain's CDR3 is CASSAGQRNQPQHF. CDR3 in DNA: TGTGCCAGCAGTGCGGGACAGAGAAATCAGCCCCAGCATTTT.

The V and J genes are TRBV7-2 and TRBJ2-5; possible D gene TRBD2, 6 bases. The CDR3 totals 16 residues. Germline CDR1 SGHTA, CDR2 FQGNSA. Trimming shortened V by 6 bases and J by 4 bases, and 21 bases separated the two germline ends. CDR3: CASSALATVRTETQYF. The DNA of the CDR3 is TGTGCCAGCAGTGCACTAGCTACGGTTAGGACAGAGACCCAGTACTTC.

The sample holds a few counts of this clone. V gene TRBV5-4 combines with J gene TRBJ2-3, with D possibly TRBD2 on 5 matching bases. Per germline, CDR1 SGHNT and CDR2 YYREEE (reference sequence). Trimming cost V 6 bases and J 4 bases, with 12 bases left between them. The CDR3 loop spans 13 amino acids. The CDR3 DNA reads TGTGCCAGCACGTCCCCGGGGTCAGATACGCAGTATTTT. As protein: CASTSPGSDTQYF. The variable domain in full, completed from reference TRBV5-4 and TRBJ2-3, reads ETGVTQSPTHLIKTRGQQVTLRCSSQSGHNTVSWYQQALGQGPQFIFQYYREEENGRGNFPPRFSGLQFPNYSSELNVNALELDDSALYLCASTSPGSDTQYFGPGTRLTVL.

The chain is built from TRBV12-5 and TRBJ2-2, with 7 bases identical to TRBD2. Germline CDR1 is LGHNT and CDR2 is FRNRAP. Germline trimming cut 4 bases from V and 5 bases from J; bases unmatched to any gene: 16. The CDR3 extends over 18 amino acids. CDR3 loop: CASGSEGGFSIWTGELFF. The CDR3 nucleotides are TGTGCTAGTGGTTCCGAGGGAGGGTTTTCTATTTGGACCGGGGAGCTGTTTTTT.

This clone was recorded a few times. This chain joins TRBV6-6 and TRBJ2-3; TRBD2 agrees at 11 bases. J was trimmed by 6 bases and V by 6 bases; bases with no gene match: 11. Germline CDR1 is MNHNY and CDR2 is SVGAGI (reference sequence). This CDR3 has 16 amino acids. The chain's CDR3 is CASRGMGLADPDTQYF. In DNA form, the CDR3 reads TGTGCCAGCAGGGGTATGGGACTAGCGGACCCTGATACGCAGTATTTT.

The genes are TRBV18 and TRBJ1-1, with D possibly TRBD1 on 5 matching bases. V lost 2 bases, J lost 4 bases, and 14 bases lay in between. Germline V gene lookup returns CDR1 KGHSH and CDR2 LQKENI. The CDR3 contains 15 residues. CDR3 residues: CASSPAGGVGTEAFF. The CDR3 DNA reads TGTGCCAGCTCACCAGCGGGGGGAGTAGGCACTGAAGCTTTCTTT.

The rearrangement uses TRBV18 and TRBJ2-5; 8 nucleotides align to TRBD2. The J call may not be correct, given that the DNA end is closer to TRBJ2-7. This CDR3 has 14 amino acids. Germline V CDR1 and CDR2: KGHSH, LQKENI. In nucleotides, the CDR3 is TGTGCCAGCTCGATAGCGGGAAGTTCCTACGAGCAGTACTTC. It is translated as CASSIAGSSYEQYF.

V and J are TRBV6-1 and TRBJ2-7; the match to TRBD2 covers 7 bases. CDR1 is MNHNS and CDR2 is SASEGT in the germline V gene. The trim removed 2 bases at V and 3 bases at J, leaving 7 bases unmatched. This CDR3 contains 15 residues. In nucleotides, the CDR3 is TGTGCCAGCAGTGAATTTGCTAGCGGATTCTACGAGCAGTACTTC. This encodes CASSEFASGFYEQYF.

This clone has only a few counts. V usage is TRBV6-5 and J usage is TRBJ1-6; D gene uncertain. The CDR3 loop spans 15 amino acids. Germline CDR1 is MNHEY and CDR2 is SVGAGI. V shed 0 bases and J shed 3 bases, with 6 bases lying between them. The DNA of the CDR3 is TGTGCCAGCAGTTACTCAGAACACTATAATTCACCCCTCCACTTT. Translated, it gives CASSYSEHYNSPLHF.

The chain uses TRBV9 and TRBJ2-5; TRBD1 matches at 7 bases. J gave up 4 bases and V 2 bases, and 5 bases lay outside the gene matches. There are 14 residues in the CDR3. CDR1 SGDLS and CDR2 YYNGEE come from the germline V gene. The CDR3 is CASSVTGSRETQYF. The DNA for the CDR3 is TGTGCCAGCAGCGTGACAGGGTCGCGAGAGACCCAGTACTTC.

J is TRBJ2-7 and V is TRBV5-4; D is possibly TRBD2 (5 bases). The germline CDR1 and CDR2 sequences are SGHNT and YYREEE (reference sequence). Trimming removed 0 bases at V and 4 bases at J, with 11 bases between. The CDR3 totals 14 residues. In nucleotides, the CDR3 is TGTGCCAGCAGCTTGGCGGCCAGCGGTTACGAGCAGTACTTC. Translated: CASSLAASGYEQYF. Full variable domain (remainder filled in from reference TRBV5-4 and TRBJ2-7): ETGVTQSPTHLIKTRGQQVTLRCSSQSGHNTVSWYQQALGQGPQFIFQYYREEENGRGNFPPRFSGLQFPNYSSELNVNALELDDSALYLCASSLAASGYEQYFGPGTRLTVT.

The chain uses TRBV6-6 and TRBJ2-1; TRBD1 matches at 9 bases. This CDR3 comprises 14 residues. V trimming: 5 bases; J trimming: 2 bases; junction bases outside the gene matches: 1. CDR1 is MNHNY, CDR2 SVGAGI, per germline (reference sequence). The CDR3 DNA follows: TGTGCCAGCAGTCGACAGGGGGCCTACAATGAGCAGTTCTTC. Encoded protein: CASSRQGAYNEQFF.

A few counts support this clone. V is TRBV11-1 and J is TRBJ2-3; D not certain. V shed 5 bases and J shed 2 bases, with 11 bases lying between them. This CDR3 spans 14 amino acids. Germline V gene data show CDR1 as SGHAT and CDR2 as FQDESV (reference sequence). The CDR3 loop reads CASSLTEITDTQYF. The CDR3 DNA follows: TGTGCCAGCAGCCTCACAGAGATCACAGATACGCAGTATTTT.

The chain is built from TRBV9 and TRBJ2-1; TRBD2 agrees at 9 bases. The CDR3 sequence is 16 residues long. Germline CDR1 is SGDLS and CDR2 is YYNGEE. J was trimmed by 2 bases and V by 4 bases; bases with no gene match: 7. The CDR3 loop is CASSQRLAAAYNEQFF. CDR3 bases: TGTGCCAGCAGCCAAAGACTAGCGGCGGCCTACAATGAGCAGTTCTTC.

The chain recombines TRBV5-4 with TRBJ1-3; TRBD1 might be the D (5 bases). V dropped 3 bases and J dropped 2 bases, with 12 bases sitting between them. The germline gives CDR1 SGHNT, CDR2 YYREEE (reference sequence). This CDR3 region has 15 residues. The CDR3 nucleotides read TGTGCCAGCAGCTCAGGGAAGGGTCCTGGAAACACCATATATTTT. This encodes CASSSGKGPGNTIYF.